Following are 13 T cell receptor beta chains from one sample sequenced in a study of cytomegalovirus exposure and HLA in healthy donors. PCR involved 60 Vbeta and 13 Jbeta primers. Profiled with immunoSEQ multiplex PCR; TCRdb holds only in-frame clones, not every one. Among over 85,000 clones listed, 73% were seen once. Sequenced input: PBMCs. These receptors came from a man in his forties in good health and CMV-seronegative.

CDR3 DNA sequence: TGTGCCAGCGGCCGGGACAGGGGGGGAGCTTTCTTT. Amino acid sequence: CASGRDRGGAFF. This chain connects TRBV6-1 to TRBJ1-1, with TRBD1 matching 11 bases. Germline lookup yields CDR1 MNHNS and CDR2 SASEGT. CDR3 size: 12 residues. The J segment lost 10 bases and the V segment lost 8 bases, leaving 6 bases of the junction unmatched.

The sample holds a few counts of this clone. The V call is TRBV9, the J call TRBJ2-3; a weak D match, TRBD2 (5 bases). The CDR3 has 14 amino acids. V lost 0 bases, J lost 0 bases, and 5 bases lay in between. Looked up from germline, CDR1 is SGDLS and CDR2 is YYNGEE. This CDR3 is CASSVAGSTDTQYF. The CDR3 DNA reads TGTGCCAGCAGCGTAGCGGGGAGCACAGATACGCAGTATTTT.

This chain links TRBV5-1 with TRBJ2-7; no definite D call. This CDR3 has 13 amino acids. Trimming removed 5 bases from V and 6 bases from J, with 15 bases in between. The V gene's germline CDR1 is SGHRS and CDR2 YFSETQ. CDR3 loop: CASRIGSQFEQYF. CDR3 nucleotide sequence: TGCGCCAGCAGAATTGGTTCCCAGTTCGAGCAGTACTTC.

This sequence joins TRBV4-2 and TRBJ2-3, with D perhaps TRBD2 (5 bases). Trimming left V 2 bases short and J 0 bases short, with 15 bases between. The CDR3 covers 17 residues. Germline V gives CDR1 LGHNA, CDR2 YNFKEQ. CDR3 loop: CASSQSLLGVSTDTQYF. CDR3 sequence (DNA): TGTGCCAGCAGCCAATCCCTTCTCGGGGTCAGCACAGATACGCAGTATTTT.

Only one count was recorded for this clone. This sequence joins TRBV28 and TRBJ1-6; D is unclear. Looked up from germline, CDR1 is MDHEN and CDR2 is SYDVKM. V shed 4 bases and J shed 0 bases, with 4 bases lying between them. CDR3 length equals 14 residues. CDR3 sequence reads: CASSWSSYNSPLHF. The CDR3 DNA sequence: TGTGCCAGCAGTTGGAGCTCCTATAATTCACCCCTCCACTTT. The full variable domain, with the rest looked up from reference TRBV28 and TRBJ1-6, is DVKVTQSSRYLVKRTGEKVFLECVQDMDHENMFWYRQDPGLGLRLIYFSYDVKMKEKGDIPEGYSVSREKKERFSLILESASTNQTSMYLCASSWSSYNSPLHFGNGTRLTVT.

The chain links TRBV10-3 to TRBJ2-7; D gene ambiguous. V lost 0 bases to trimming and J lost 4 bases, with 4 bases between them. The CDR3 has 12 amino acids. Germline V CDR1 and CDR2: ENHRY, SYGVKD. This CDR3 is CAISESTYEQYF. The CDR3 DNA follows: TGTGCCATCAGTGAGTCGACTTACGAGCAGTACTTC.

This rearrangement joins TRBV27 to TRBJ1-2, with TRBD1 matching 9 bases. Germline values: CDR1 MNHEY, CDR2 SMNVEV (reference sequence). The CDR3 has 14 residues. The V gene end was trimmed by 8 bases and the J gene end by 8 bases; junction bases not matched to a gene: 12. The CDR3 reads CASGEGQGFNGYTF. The CDR3 nucleotides are TGTGCCAGCGGAGAGGGACAGGGTTTCAACGGCTACACCTTC.

The chain links TRBV2 to TRBJ1-1; TRBD1 matches at 7 bases. With 6 bases clipped from V and 4 bases from J, the junction kept 2 bases outside the gene matches. Germline V lookup: CDR1 SNHLY, CDR2 FYNNEI. This CDR3 contains 12 residues. Here the CDR3 DNA reads TGTGCCAGCAGCCGACAGGGCACTGAAGCTTTCTTT. Translated: CASSRQGTEAFF.

The rearrangement uses TRBV5-1 and TRBJ1-2; possible D gene TRBD1, 6 bases. The CDR3 length is 15 residues. The germline CDR1 and CDR2 sequences are SGHRS and YFSETQ. V was trimmed by 5 bases and J by 4 bases, leaving 18 bases between them. The CDR3 nucleotides are TGCGCCAGCAGTGAGGGGTCAGGGGATGTCTATGGCTACACCTTC. It specifies CASSEGSGDVYGYTF.

The CDR3: CASSDGTSTDTQYF. The DNA for the CDR3 is TGTGCCAGCAGTGACGGGACTAGCACAGATACGCAGTATTTT. This chain connects TRBV6-4 to TRBJ2-3; D is perhaps TRBD2 (6 bases). Germline loops: CDR1 MRHNA, CDR2 SNTAGT. This CDR3 region has 14 residues. V was clipped by 2 bases and J by 0 bases, with 6 bases between them.

V and J are TRBV30 and TRBJ2-2; weak D call: TRBD1 (5 bases). CDR1 GTSNPN and CDR2 SVGIG come from the germline V gene (reference sequence). CDR3 size: 15 residues. Trimming stripped 3 bases from V and 0 bases from J, with 11 bases between. The CDR3: CAWRPQDTNTGELFF. Here the CDR3 DNA reads TGTGCCTGGAGGCCGCAGGACACGAACACCGGGGAGCTGTTTTTT. Using reference TRBV30 and TRBJ2-2 for the parts outside the CDR3, the full variable domain is SQTIHQWPATLVQPVGSPLSLECTVEGTSNPNLYWYRQAAGRGLQLLFYSVGIGQISSEVPQNLSASRPQDRQFILSSKKLLLSDSGFYLCAWRPQDTNTGELFFGEGSRLTVL.

This clone was counted a few times. This chain links TRBV7-9 with TRBJ2-5; 8 bases are shared with TRBD1. Germline V CDR1 and CDR2: SEHNR, FQNEAQ (reference sequence). V gave up 1 base and J gave up 4 bases; unmatched junction bases: 11. The CDR3 has 17 residues. CDR3 loop: CASSLVLRQGPGETQYF. The CDR3 bases are TGTGCCAGCAGCTTAGTTCTGAGACAGGGGCCGGGAGAGACCCAGTACTTC.

In this sample, this clone turned up a few times. The chain carries TRBV2 and TRBJ1-2; TRBD1 agrees at 7 bases. Trimming cost V 5 bases and J 5 bases; bases outside gene matches: 11. The V gene's germline CDR1 is SNHLY and CDR2 FYNNEI. The CDR3 is 15 residues long. The CDR3: CASSLEGQGGYGYTF. The DNA for the CDR3 is TGTGCCAGCAGTCTGGAAGGGCAGGGGGGTTATGGCTACACCTTC. The full variable domain, rest sourced from reference TRBV2 and TRBJ1-2, is EPEVTQTPSHQVTQMGQEVILRCVPISNHLYFYWYRQILGQKVEFLVSFYNNEISEKSEIFDDQFSVERPDGSNFTLKIRSTKLEDSAMYFCASSLEGQGGYGYTFGSGTRLTVV.